This T cell receptor (beta chain) was captured in a study of shared clonotypes between healthy human individuals. As for this clone: What it binds is unknown.

Unmatched junction bases numbered 4, after V lost 1 base and J lost 3 bases. Germline values: CDR1 MGHRA, CDR2 YSYEKL. The CDR3 extends over 18 amino acids. Regarding the study as a whole: Naive subsets generally had larger estimated richness than memory subsets.

Naive CD8 populations comprised CD45RO-negative cells positively selected for CCR7, excluding terminally differentiated effector memory CD45RA+ cells. Deep-level running was used for the assay. Per sorted-subset replicate PCR, input was around 200 ng DNA, representing about 32,000 T cell genomes. Some clones are missing from TCRdb's copy, which holds only in-frame ones; the method was immunoSEQ multiplex PCR. In the table there are about 1,900,000 clones, approximately 94% of which are singletons. The rearrangement joins TRBV4-1 to TRBJ2-6; TRBD2 matches at 12 bases. Sequencing was performed on naive CD8+ T cells sorted from blood. The receptor was derived from a man between 18 and 35 years old in good health. CDR3 protein: CASSQVPSGRGGANVLTF. CDR3 nucleotides: TGCGCCAGCAGCCAAGTCCCTAGCGGGAGGGGTGGGGCCAACGTCCTGACTTTC.